The sample holds a few counts of the clone carrying this TCR beta chain. The CDR3 loop spans 14 amino acids. Trimming removed 3 bases at V and 1 base at J, with 9 bases between. Germline V gene data show CDR1 as LNHDA and CDR2 as SQIVND (reference sequence). The sample is drawn from a study of CD8 T cells in ankylosing spondylitis. TCRdb used MiXCR to reprocess the 5' RACE reads, holding one entry per CDR3 protein. The sample lists roughly 230,000 distinct CDR3 sequences; roughly 8.2% were seen once. The V call is TRBV19, the J call TRBJ1-2; D is uncertain. This sequence originates from a female donor with ankylosing spondylitis or in good health (not recorded which). Material: blood, either unsorted or a sorted T cell fraction (not recorded which). The CDR3 nucleotides read TGTGCCAGTAGTATCGCCGGTTATAACTATGGCTACACCTTC. Translation: CASSIAGYNYGYTF.